The rows below give T cell receptor beta chains drawn from one sample of a study of regulatory T cells in long-lasting Graves disease. TCRdb recomputed calls from the multiplex PCR reads with MiXCR, one row per CDR3 protein. The table lists 400,000 to 500,000 distinct CDR3 sequences, around a fifth of them singletons, with under 15% in the top ten. This sample comprised peripheral blood mononuclear cells (PBMCs), obtained when the disease was refractory, from a patient treated with antithyroid drugs. The receptor source for this set is a female donor with Graves disease. CDR3s include the opening cysteine and the closing phenylalanine or tryptophan. A D gene is named only where the DNA matches it firmly. Size is stated for part of the rows, as once, few or many counts, or as a class when the clone is expanded.

clone_size d_call j_call v_call cdr3_nt cdr3_aa
many . TRBJ2-2 TRBV28 TGTGCCAGCAGTATTCCAAGGGGGGAGCTGTTTTTT CASSIPRGELFF
many TRBD1 TRBJ1-2 TRBV19 TGTGCCAGTAGTATCACGACAGGGACGCACCGCGCTAACTATGGCTACACCTTC CASSITTGTHRANYGYTF
few . TRBJ1-5 TRBV6-5 TGTGCCAGCAGTTTAATCAGGGGCGGCAATCAGCCCCAGCATTTT CASSLIRGGNQPQHF
few . TRBJ2-7 TRBV9 TGTGCCAGCAGCCACGGTAGGGGATCGGGAGAGCAGTACTTC CASSHGRGSGEQYF
many . TRBJ2-4 TRBV6-2/TRBV6-3 TGTGCCAGCAGTTACCGCGGAAGGGGTAACATTCAGTACTTC CASSYRGRGNIQYF
many . TRBJ2-5 TRBV30 TGTGCCTGGAGTGTGGGCACCTCCCAAGAGACCCAGTACTTC CAWSVGTSQETQYF
. . TRBJ2-2 TRBV30 TGTGCCTGGAGGCAAGGACATCCAACCGGGGAGCTGTTTTTT CAWRQGHPTGELFF
few . TRBJ1-1 TRBV6-1 TGTGCCAGCAGCCTTGGGACCGAAGAAGCTTTCTTT CASSLGTEEAFF
many . TRBJ1-1 TRBV7-3 TGTGCCAGCAGCCCAAGTCTTGGGCCAGCTTTCTTT CASSPSLGPAFF
. . TRBJ1-2 TRBV9 TGTGCCAGCAGCGTAGGGTTAAACTATGGCTACACCTTC CASSVGLNYGYTF
many . TRBJ1-5 TRBV20-1 TGCAGTGCTAGAGGCTGGACAGTGGGCAATCAGCCCCAGCATTTT CSARGWTVGNQPQHF
many TRBD1 TRBJ1-2 TRBV6-5 TGTGCCAGCAGTTACTCCTGGGACAGGGGATGGGGCTACACCTTC CASSYSWDRGWGYTF
many . TRBJ2-7 TRBV7-2 TGTGCCAGCAGCCCGGGGGACGAAGATCTGCAGTACTTC CASSPGDEDLQYF
many TRBD1 TRBJ1-2 TRBV7-2 TGTGCCAGCAGCTCAAGACAGGGAGGGAGCTATGGCTACACCTTC CASSSRQGGSYGYTF
many . TRBJ1-2 TRBV5-1 TGCGCCAGCAGCCTAGGACAGAGGGAATCGGGCTACACCTTC CASSLGQRESGYTF
. TRBD1 TRBJ1-2 TRBV5-1 TGCGCCAGCAGCTCGATACCAGGACAGGGGGCTAAAGGGCCCTATGGCTACACCTTC CASSSIPGQGAKGPYGYTF
few . TRBJ2-7 TRBV7-9 TGTGCCAGCAGCCGGGGGAATTTCGAGCAGTACTTC CASSRGNFEQYF
few . TRBJ1-4 TRBV7-2 TGTGCCAGCAGTGGGGGGGCAACGCTGAATGAAAAACTGTTTTTT CASSGGATLNEKLFF
few TRBD1 TRBJ2-7 TRBV20-1 TGCAGTGCTAGAGTCAGGGGGCTGTACGAGCAGTACTTC CSARVRGLYEQYF
. TRBD1 TRBJ2-7 TRBV5-1 TGCGCCAGCAGATTGGACAGGGGTTGGGACGAGCAGTACTTC CASRLDRGWDEQYF
many TRBD1 TRBJ2-7 TRBV6-1 TGTGCCAGCAGTGCCACCGGGACAGGGTCCTACGAGCAGTACTTC CASSATGTGSYEQYF
. . TRBJ1-1 TRBV19 TGTGCCACACGCCCCGGGGGCACTGAAGCTTTCTTT CATRPGGTEAFF
. . TRBJ2-7 TRBV29-1 TGCAGCGTTGAAGATCCCGCGTACGAGCAGTACTTC CSVEDPAYEQYF
few . TRBJ2-5 TRBV30 TGTGCCTGGAGTCGGACGGGAGAGACCCAGTACTTC CAWSRTGETQYF
many . TRBJ1-6 TRBV6-1 TGTGCCAGCGCAGGGACGCCGGTGGGTGCTTCACCCCTCCACTTT CASAGTPVGASPLHF
many TRBD1 TRBJ2-7 TRBV27 TGTGCCAGCAGTCCAACCCCGGGACAGGGGTACTACGAGCAGTACTTC CASSPTPGQGYYEQYF
. . TRBJ2-7 TRBV29-1 TGCAGCGTTGTGAGACTAGGACCCGAGCAGTACTTC CSVVRLGPEQYF
. . TRBJ1-3 TRBV29-1 TGCAGCGTTGAAGTGGGCACAGGAAGAGCCTCTGGAAACACCATATATTTT CSVEVGTGRASGNTIYF
many . TRBJ1-5 TRBV12-3/TRBV12-4 TGTGCCAGCAGTGCGACCGATCAGCCCCAGCATTTT CASSATDQPQHF